This record concerns one T cell receptor beta chain sequence. Its matching antigen is unknown. The entry originates in a study of T cells in Graves' hyperthyroidism and ophthalmopathy. Study-level findings and limits: Blood samples included most of the expanded thyroid clonotypes exceeding 0.001.

RNA transcripts were the template for amplifying TCR beta CDR3 regions. TCR CDR3 regions were first amplified by RT-PCR with HTBI primers. Each CDR3 protein gets one entry after TCRdb re-called the multiplex PCR reads with MiXCR. The table lists 500,000 to 650,000 distinct CDR3 sequences, approximately 20% of them singletons. The source of the PBMCs was 8.5 to 10 ml of fresh peripheral blood. Germline lookup yields CDR1 MNHNS and CDR2 SASEGT. The CDR3 has 13 residues. V was clipped by 5 bases and J by 10 bases, with 12 bases between them. This sequence originates from a man aged 35 to 55 with Graves' ophthalmopathy. Material for sequencing was blood. The chain links TRBV6-1 to TRBJ1-6; TRBD1 might be the D (6 bases). This CDR3 is CASSRTDRSPLHF. The DNA for the CDR3 is TGTGCCAGCAGTAGGACAGACCGATCACCCCTCCACTTT.